The 24 T cell receptor beta chains below all came from one sample that was sequenced in a study of blood T cell repertoires in COVID-19. Only in-frame clones appear in the TCRdb table, and some are missing; sequencing was by immunoSEQ multiplex PCR. The sample yields tens of thousands of clones, around 90% seen once. Sequencing used peripheral blood. The receptors stem from a woman aged 45-60 years in a cohort sampled during active COVID-19.

J is TRBJ2-3 and V is TRBV3-1 (or the pseudogene TRBV3-2); D is possibly TRBD1 (5 bases). V shed 5 bases and J shed 3 bases, with 12 bases lying between them. The CDR3 consists of 14 residues. From germline, CDR1 is LGHDT and CDR2 YNNKEL (reference sequence). The CDR3 region is CASSSQGWTDTQYF. The CDR3 coding sequence is TGTGCCAGCAGCTCTCAGGGTTGGACAGATACGCAGTATTTT.

The genes are TRBV9 and TRBJ1-1; 8 bases are shared with TRBD1. This CDR3 has 16 amino acids. V dropped 4 bases and J dropped 0; count of bases not matched to a gene: 8. Germline lookup yields CDR1 SGDLS and CDR2 YYNGEE. The CDR3 spells CASSLTGGVMNTEAFF. CDR3 sequence (DNA): TGTGCCAGCAGCCTTACAGGGGGAGTCATGAACACTGAAGCTTTCTTT.

This sequence joins TRBV25-1 and TRBJ2-4; D gene uncertain. From germline, CDR1 is MGHDK and CDR2 SYGVNS. The CDR3 has 14 residues. Trimming pared 3 bases from V and 4 bases from J, leaving 10 bases between. The CDR3 region is CASSDMGRKNIQYF. The CDR3 DNA sequence: TGTGCCAGCAGTGATATGGGCAGGAAAAACATTCAGTACTTC.

CDR3 DNA: TGCGCCAGCAGCCAAGTAAAGGCGGGAAGTACAGATACGCAGTATTTT. Its translation is CASSQVKAGSTDTQYF. The chain combines TRBV4-1 with TRBJ2-3, with a tentative D call TRBD2 (6 bases). Germline V lookup: CDR1 MGHRA, CDR2 YSYEKL. Trimming shortened V by 1 base and J by 3 bases, and 14 bases separated the two germline ends. This CDR3 is built from 16 residues.

This clone appeared a single time. This chain uses TRBV18 with TRBJ2-1; D call uncertain. The germline V and J ends were trimmed by 2 bases and 0 bases, with 8 bases remaining between them. The CDR3 runs to 15 residues. In germline, CDR1 is KGHSH, CDR2 LQKENI. Here the CDR3 DNA reads TGTGCCAGCTCACCAAACCAGGACTCCTACAATGAGCAGTTCTTC. Amino acids: CASSPNQDSYNEQFF.

The chain employs TRBV13 and TRBJ2-7; 7 nucleotides match TRBD2. Looked up from germline, CDR1 is PRHDT and CDR2 is FYEKMQ (reference sequence). The CDR3 consists of 17 residues. After removal of 0 bases from V and 6 bases from J, the junction contained 14 bases not matched to a gene. Here the CDR3 DNA reads TGTGCCAGCAGCTTAGGCAGACCCGGGACTAAAGGGTTCGAGCAGTACTTC. It translates to CASSLGRPGTKGFEQYF. Looking up the rest from reference TRBV13 and TRBJ2-7 gives the full variable domain: AAGVIQSPRHLIKEKRETATLKCYPIPRHDTVYWYQQGPGQDPQFLISFYEKMQSDKGSIPDRFSAQQFSDYHSELNMSSLELGDSALYFCASSLGRPGTKGFEQYFGPGTRLTVT.

The chain couples TRBV27 to TRBJ2-1, with D perhaps TRBD2 (5 bases). Trimming took 6 bases from V and 0 from J, leaving 27 bases between them. CDR3 length: 20 amino acids. Germline V gene lookup returns CDR1 MNHEY and CDR2 SMNVEV (reference sequence). CDR3 sequence: CASSGEGYGVGDSSYNEQFF. In nucleotides, the CDR3 is TGTGCCAGCAGCGGGGAAGGGTACGGGGTGGGAGATAGCTCCTACAATGAGCAGTTCTTC.

The V gene is TRBV7-2, the J gene TRBJ2-3; D perhaps matches TRBD2 (6 bases). Trimming left V 3 bases short and J 5 bases short, with 18 bases between. Germline lookup yields CDR1 SGHTA and CDR2 FQGNSA. The CDR3 extends over 16 amino acids. The CDR3, as DNA: TGTGCCAGCAGCTTGGGACTCACACAAGGGTTAGATACGCAGTATTTT. Its translation is CASSLGLTQGLDTQYF.

This CDR3 reads CASSLGQSTDTQYF. Written as DNA, the CDR3 is TGCGCCAGCAGCTTAGGACAGAGCACAGATACGCAGTATTTT. The genes are TRBV5-1 and TRBJ2-3; maybe TRBD1 (6 bases). The germline V and J ends were trimmed by 2 bases and 0 bases, with 7 bases remaining between them. The V gene's germline CDR1 is SGHRS and CDR2 YFSETQ. The CDR3 is 14 amino acids.

The chain joins TRBV10-3 to TRBJ2-7; D may be TRBD1 (5 bases). The CDR3 runs to 13 residues. V gave up 3 bases and J gave up 7 bases, with 13 bases separating them. Germline V gene lookup returns CDR1 ENHRY and CDR2 SYGVKD. The CDR3 loop is CAISEQDPGEQYF. CDR3 DNA sequence: TGTGCCATCAGTGAACAGGACCCAGGGGAGCAGTACTTC.

The chain recombines TRBV7-3 with TRBJ2-7; perhaps TRBD2 as D (5 bases). This CDR3 comprises 14 residues. Germline V gene data show CDR1 as SGHTA and CDR2 as FQGTGA. Trimming removed 5 bases from V and 0 bases from J, with 11 bases in between. The CDR3 here is CASSLTGSSYEQYF. CDR3 nucleotide sequence: TGTGCCAGCAGCCTGACTGGGAGCTCCTACGAGCAGTACTTC.

This rearrangement joins TRBV27 to TRBJ2-7; D ambiguous. The germline V and J ends were trimmed by 5 bases and 0 bases, with 17 bases remaining between them. The V gene's germline CDR1 is MNHEY and CDR2 SMNVEV (reference sequence). This CDR3 has 16 residues. CDR3 bases: TGTGCCAGCAGTCTTCGACCAGCGAGACTCTCCTACGAGCAGTACTTC. Translating gives CASSLRPARLSYEQYF.

V usage is TRBV12-3 or TRBV12-4 and J usage is TRBJ2-3; D ambiguous. The CDR3 is 13 amino acids. V was clipped by 9 bases and J by 0 bases, with 10 bases between them. CDR3 in DNA: TGTGCCAGTAGAACCTCTAGCACAGATACGCAGTATTTT. It is translated as CASRTSSTDTQYF.

The rearrangement links TRBV10-1 to TRBJ2-2; perhaps TRBD1 as D (5 bases). Germline values: CDR1 WNHNN, CDR2 SYGVQD (reference sequence). The CDR3 runs 12 residues. Trimming pared 7 bases from V and 3 bases from J, leaving 6 bases between. In DNA form, the CDR3 reads TGCGCCAGCAAAGGGGACACCGGGGAGCTGTTTTTT. This codes for CASKGDTGELFF.

The chain has TRBV11-2 and TRBJ1-1; D perhaps matches TRBD1 (6 bases). Trimming shortened V by 0 bases and J by 4 bases, and 9 bases separated the two germline ends. Germline assignment: CDR1 SGHAT and CDR2 FQNNGV. This CDR3 contains 14 residues. This CDR3 reads CASSLDRGSTEAFF. The CDR3 DNA reads TGTGCCAGCAGCTTAGACAGGGGTAGCACTGAAGCTTTCTTT.

The CDR3 DNA sequence: TGTGCCAGCAGCTTGGCCACAGGGGCTAGCGGGGAGCTGTTTTTT. It encodes CASSLATGASGELFF. The V gene is TRBV5-4, the J gene TRBJ2-2; 7 positions match TRBD1. CDR1 SGHNT and CDR2 YYREEE come from the germline V gene (reference sequence). CDR3 size: 15 residues. J lost 7 bases, V lost 0 bases, and 6 bases had no gene match.

The CDR3, as DNA: TGTGCCAGCAGCGGTGCGGGGGACCAAGAGACCCAGTACTTC. Translating gives CASSGAGDQETQYF. The chain uses TRBV5-5 and TRBJ2-5; 7 nucleotides agree with TRBD2. Per the germline V gene, CDR1 is SGHKS and CDR2 is YYEKEE (reference sequence). V lost 4 bases, J lost 0 bases, and 3 bases stayed unmatched. CDR3 size: 14 residues.

The V gene is TRBV7-9, the J gene TRBJ1-2, with TRBD1 identical over 8 bases. Germline V lookup: CDR1 SEHNR, CDR2 FQNEAQ (reference sequence). After removal of 1 base from V and 4 bases from J, the junction contained 11 bases not matched to a gene. The CDR3 consists of 17 residues. This chain's CDR3 is CASSLEGGTGLSYGYTF. The DNA for the CDR3 is TGTGCCAGCAGCTTAGAGGGTGGGACAGGACTCTCCTATGGCTACACCTTC. The full variable domain, rest sourced from reference TRBV7-9 and TRBJ1-2, is DTGVSQNPRHKITKRGQNVTFRCDPISEHNRLYWYRQTLGQGPEFLTYFQNEAQLEKSRLLSDRFSAERPKGSFSTLEIQRTEQGDSAMYLCASSLEGGTGLSYGYTFGSGTRLTVV.

This rearrangement joins TRBV7-7 to TRBJ2-2; D is possibly TRBD2 (7 bases). Trimming removed 6 bases at V and 7 bases at J, with 15 bases between. The CDR3 consists of 14 residues. Germline V gives CDR1 SSHAT, CDR2 FNYEAQ (reference sequence). DNA of the CDR3: TGTGCCAGCAGGGGGGGGCCGGCAGGCGGGGAGCTGTTTTTT. As protein: CASRGGPAGGELFF.

The chain combines TRBV3-1 (or the pseudogene TRBV3-2) with TRBJ1-6; D possibly corresponds to TRBD1 (5 bases). Trimming took off 6 bases at V and 8 bases at J, with 11 bases between the two ends. CDR1 and CDR2 (germline): LGHDT, YNNKEL (reference sequence). The length of the CDR3 is 13 residues. CDR3 in amino acids: CASSQGGDSPLHF. The CDR3 DNA follows: TGTGCCAGCAGTCAGGGTGGCGATTCACCCCTCCACTTT.

The chain uses TRBV14 and TRBJ2-7, with D perhaps matching TRBD2 (7 bases). This CDR3 has 14 amino acids. The ends were cut back, 2 bases at V and 3 bases at J, with 11 bases in the middle. Germline loops: CDR1 SGHDN, CDR2 FVKESK. In nucleotides, the CDR3 is TGTGCCAGCAGCCAAAGGGGGGGCAGCTACGAGCAGTACTTC. Protein sequence: CASSQRGGSYEQYF.

The chain is built from TRBV6-5 and TRBJ2-3; D is uncertain. The germline V gene encodes CDR1 MNHEY and CDR2 SVGAGI. The CDR3 sequence is 16 residues long. Trimming shortened V by 0 bases and J by 5 bases, and 15 bases separated the two germline ends. As DNA, the CDR3 is TGTGCCAGCAGTTACTCGAGGTTCCCCTCGCGAGATACGCAGTATTTT. Its translation is CASSYSRFPSRDTQYF.

The J gene is TRBJ1-2, the V gene TRBV24-1, with TRBD1 matching 8 bases. Germline V gives CDR1 KGHDR, CDR2 SFDVKD. This CDR3 region has 12 residues. Trimming took 9 bases from V and 7 from J; bases not matched to a gene: 6. For the CDR3, the DNA is TGTGCCACCGGTCAGGGGGCCGGTGGCTACACCTTC. Its protein product is CATGQGAGGYTF.

The gene calls are TRBV14 and TRBJ2-5; possible D gene TRBD2, 6 bases. Germline lookup yields CDR1 SGHDN and CDR2 FVKESK. V was trimmed by 1 base and J by 3 bases, leaving 15 bases between them. This CDR3 spans 16 amino acids. The CDR3 region is CASSQVAGLLKETQYF. In DNA form, the CDR3 reads TGTGCCAGCAGCCAAGTTGCGGGACTCCTAAAAGAGACCCAGTACTTC.